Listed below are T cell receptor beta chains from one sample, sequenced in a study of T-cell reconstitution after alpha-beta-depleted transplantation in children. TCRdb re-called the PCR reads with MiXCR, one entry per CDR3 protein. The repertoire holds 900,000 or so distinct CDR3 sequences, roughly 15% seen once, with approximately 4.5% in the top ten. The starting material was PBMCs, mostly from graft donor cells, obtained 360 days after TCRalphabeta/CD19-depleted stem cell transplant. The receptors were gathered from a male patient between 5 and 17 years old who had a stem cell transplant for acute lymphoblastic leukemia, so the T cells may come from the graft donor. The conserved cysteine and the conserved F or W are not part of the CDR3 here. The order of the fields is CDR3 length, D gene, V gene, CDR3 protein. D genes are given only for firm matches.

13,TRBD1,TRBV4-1,ASSQSGTGVHEQY
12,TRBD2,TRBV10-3,AIRISGSTDTQY
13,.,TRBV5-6,ASSLVWYGGETQY
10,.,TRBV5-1,ASSPSYHEQY
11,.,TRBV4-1,ASSQEERLPQY
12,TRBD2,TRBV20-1,SSAGVRNTGELF
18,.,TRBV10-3,AISYRLDSSMRYPSYEQY
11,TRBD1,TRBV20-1,SGSGQQNTEAF
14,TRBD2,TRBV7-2,ASSLVPAGGRDTQY
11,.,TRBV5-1,ASSLALVNEQF
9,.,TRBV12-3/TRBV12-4,ASSSLREQY
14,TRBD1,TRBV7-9,ASSLDGWTGTYEQY
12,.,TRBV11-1,ASRLAPIQGSQY
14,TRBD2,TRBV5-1,ASKRTSGDGTGELF
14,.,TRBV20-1,SAPQTGERRNQPQH
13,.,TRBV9,ASTRSPAGQETQY
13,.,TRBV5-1,ASSLQGTSTDTQY
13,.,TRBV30,AWSVFLVTRTEAF
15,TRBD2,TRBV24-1,ATSDAPSGSVRGELF
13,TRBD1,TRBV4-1,ASSHRGISPSIQY
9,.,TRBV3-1,ASSQVYEQF
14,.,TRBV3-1,ASSQVGDSSYNEQF
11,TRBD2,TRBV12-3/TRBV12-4,ASRRDYRLEQY
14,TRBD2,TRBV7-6,ASSLVLAASSYEQY
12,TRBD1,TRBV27,ASSHRGSNQPQH
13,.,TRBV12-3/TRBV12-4,ASSSLGLWETEAF
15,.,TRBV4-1,ASSQGPARGLNQPQH
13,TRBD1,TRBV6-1,ASSDRDRVWDEQF
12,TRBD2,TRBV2,ATQATSGYNEQF
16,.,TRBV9,ASSPHLVQGKGETEAF
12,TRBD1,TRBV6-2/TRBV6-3,ASSYPTGAYEQY
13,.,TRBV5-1,ASSPGIASGYGYT
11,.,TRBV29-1,SVAGRFNQPQH
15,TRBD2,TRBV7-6,ASSRPGLAGGLHEQF
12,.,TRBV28,ASSWGKSNTEAF
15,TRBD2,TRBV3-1,ASSPRKAGGGTDTQY
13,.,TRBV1,TSPSGETNTGELF
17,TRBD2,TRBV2,ASKSRLAGIFSRQETQY
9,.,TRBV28,ASSPLTEQF
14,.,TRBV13,ASSLRSGEEPYEQY
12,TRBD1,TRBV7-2,ASSRTRGPYEQY
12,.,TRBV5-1,ASSSGQGANVLT
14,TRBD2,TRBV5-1,ASSKTSGGSQNEQF
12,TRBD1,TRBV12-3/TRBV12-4,ASNVQGGNQPQH
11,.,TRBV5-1,ASSLEAGKTQY
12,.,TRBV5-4,ASSRALGHTEAF
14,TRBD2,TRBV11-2,ASRTLLAGYTGELF
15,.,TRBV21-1,ASSKARQRLAKNIQY
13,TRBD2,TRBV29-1,SVVRVAGVSDTQY
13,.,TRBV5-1,ASSLVPGSDQPQH